One sample yielded the 20 T cell receptor beta chains listed below, sequenced in a study of T cells in Graves' hyperthyroidism and ophthalmopathy. The TCR beta CDR3 regions underwent amplification using RNA transcripts as the source. A set of HTBI primers served as the primers for a first-round RT-PCR of the TCR CDR3. Each CDR3 protein is one row after TCRdb ran MiXCR on the multiplex PCR reads. The sample lists hundreds of thousands of distinct CDR3 sequences; just under 20% were seen once. Source material: blood. The receptor source for this set is a middle-aged man with Graves' ophthalmopathy.

The chain links TRBV19 to TRBJ2-7; TRBD1 agrees at 7 bases. V was clipped by 6 bases and J by 5 bases; unmatched bases: 13. CDR3 length: 15 residues. The germline V gene encodes CDR1 LNHDA and CDR2 SQIVND (reference sequence). DNA of the CDR3: TGTGCCAGTAGCTCGAAGGGGGCGCGGGTCCACGAGCAGTACTTC. Encoded protein: CASSSKGARVHEQYF.

This clonotype was counted many times. The rearrangement uses TRBV20-1 and TRBJ2-3; TRBD2 agrees at 11 bases. CDR1 is DFQATT, CDR2 SNEGSKA, per germline (reference sequence). The CDR3 is 17 residues long. V was pared by 0 bases and J by 4 bases, with 9 bases of the junction left unmatched. This chain's CDR3 is CSARDLNSGGVADTQYF. For the CDR3, the DNA is TGCAGTGCTAGAGATCTTAATAGCGGGGGGGTTGCAGATACGCAGTATTTT.

This chain joins TRBV19 and TRBJ2-6; D not resolved. The CDR3 is 15 residues long. The germline V gene has CDR1 LNHDA and CDR2 SQIVND (reference sequence). Trimming pared 6 bases from V and 4 bases from J, leaving 13 bases between. The CDR3 spells CASSSGPRGANVLTF. Written as DNA, the CDR3 is TGTGCCAGTAGCTCCGGGCCGCGGGGGGCCAACGTCCTGACTTTC. The full variable domain, rest sourced from reference TRBV19 and TRBJ2-6, is DGGITQSPKYLFRKEGQNVTLSCEQNLNHDAMYWYRQDPGQGLRLIYYSQIVNDFQKGDIAEGYSVSREKKESFPLTVTSAQKNPTAFYLCASSSGPRGANVLTFGAGSRLTVL.

This chain connects TRBV30 to TRBJ2-2, with 8 bases that match TRBD2. The CDR3 covers 15 residues. Germline V gene sequence: CDR1 GTSNPN, CDR2 SVGIG (reference sequence). The trim removed 3 bases at V and 5 bases at J, leaving 8 bases unmatched. The chain's CDR3 is CAWRSGSAGTGELFF. The DNA for the CDR3 is TGTGCCTGGAGAAGCGGGAGCGCCGGGACCGGGGAGCTGTTTTTT.

The chain employs TRBV6-1 and TRBJ2-5, with D maybe TRBD2 (7 bases). This CDR3 spans 13 amino acids. Trimming took 4 bases from V and 5 from J, leaving 11 bases between them. From germline, CDR1 is MNHNS and CDR2 SASEGT. The CDR3 bases are TGTGCCAGCAGTGGCAGGGGAGGGGAGACCCAGTACTTC. This codes for CASSGRGGETQYF.

This clonotype was seen a few times. CDR3 amino acids: CSARGQGTYNEQFF. As DNA, the CDR3 is TGCAGTGCTAGGGGACAGGGAACCTACAATGAGCAGTTCTTC. The chain links TRBV20-1 to TRBJ2-1; 9 nucleotides align to TRBD1. In germline, CDR1 is DFQATT, CDR2 SNEGSKA (reference sequence). J gave up 2 bases and V 3 bases, and 2 bases lay outside the gene matches. This CDR3 region has 14 residues.

This chain connects TRBV6-1 to TRBJ2-5; 11 nucleotides align to TRBD1. With 10 bases clipped from V and 9 bases from J, the junction kept 16 bases outside the gene matches. The germline gives CDR1 MNHNS, CDR2 SASEGT. CDR3 length equals 15 residues. CDR3 DNA: TGTGCCATCAGCCACGGGACAGGGGGGGCAATGGCCCAGTACTTC. It encodes CAISHGTGGAMAQYF.

In this sample, this clonotype turned up many times. The V and J genes are TRBV7-8 and TRBJ1-5; 7 bases match TRBD1. Germline V gives CDR1 SGHVS, CDR2 FQNEAQ. The CDR3 covers 17 residues. V was clipped by 3 bases and J by 1 base; unmatched bases: 9. The CDR3 DNA sequence: TGTGCCAGCAGCTTCAGCACGGGACAGAGGAGCAATCAGCCCCAGCATTTT. It codes for CASSFSTGQRSNQPQHF.

This clonotype has a handful of counts. The chain joins TRBV5-6 to TRBJ2-2; perhaps TRBD1 as D (6 bases). Trimming pared 3 bases from V and 1 base from J, leaving 7 bases between. Looked up from germline, CDR1 is SGHDT and CDR2 is YYEEEE. This CDR3 spans 14 amino acids. CDR3 DNA: TGTGCCAGCAGCTGGGGACAGAACACCGGGGAGCTGTTTTTT. Residues: CASSWGQNTGELFF.

This clonotype has only a few counts. This chain links TRBV5-1 with TRBJ2-7, with TRBD2 matching over 7 bases. V gave up 0 bases and J gave up 4 bases; unmatched junction bases: 7. This CDR3 spans 15 amino acids. Per germline, CDR1 SGHRS and CDR2 YFSETQ. CDR3 nucleotide sequence: TGCGCCAGCAGCTTGGATGCTAGCGGAAGGTACGAGCAGTACTTC. The encoded protein is CASSLDASGRYEQYF.

This sequence joins TRBV6-5 and TRBJ1-6; unclear D gene. The germline gives CDR1 MNHEY, CDR2 SVGAGI. Trimming left V 0 bases short and J 9 bases short, with 9 bases between. This CDR3 contains 14 residues. Written as DNA, the CDR3 is TGTGCCAGCAGTTACTCGGCGATGGGTTCACCCCTCCACTTT. Translated, it gives CASSYSAMGSPLHF.

The rearrangement joins TRBV20-1 to TRBJ1-1; D gene ambiguous. V lost 5 bases to trimming and J lost 5 bases, with 12 bases between them. The CDR3 has 12 residues. The germline CDR1 and CDR2 sequences are DFQATT and SNEGSKA (reference sequence). The CDR3, as DNA: TGCAGTGCTCTCAGGCGGAAGACTGAAGCTTTCTTT. Translating it yields CSALRRKTEAFF.

This clonotype showed up many times. The chain has TRBV3-1 and TRBJ1-1, with a tentative D call TRBD1 (5 bases). Germline V gene sequence: CDR1 LGHDT, CDR2 YNNKEL (reference sequence). The CDR3 runs 13 residues. The V end lost 2 bases, the J end lost 6 bases, and 10 bases lay between the germline ends. CDR3 coding DNA: TGTGCCAGCAGCCAATTTGGGGGGGCTGAAGCTTTCTTT. Translating gives CASSQFGGAEAFF. Drawing the rest from reference TRBV3-1 and TRBJ1-1, the complete variable domain is DTAVSQTPKYLVTQMGNDKSIKCEQNLGHDTMYWYKQDSKKFLKIMFSYNNKELIINETVPNRFSPKSPDKAHLNLHINSLELGDSAVYFCASSQFGGAEAFFGQGTRLTVV.

This clonotype was observed a few times. The chain links TRBV7-2 to TRBJ1-1; 7 nucleotides match TRBD1. The CDR3 has 14 residues. The germline V gene encodes CDR1 SGHTA and CDR2 FQGNSA. With 4 bases clipped from V and 11 bases from J, the junction kept 13 bases outside the gene matches. The CDR3 is CASSSKGALPGAFF. For the CDR3, the DNA is TGTGCCAGCAGCTCCAAGGGGGCTCTCCCGGGGGCTTTCTTT. Together with reference TRBV7-2 and TRBJ1-1, the CDR3 gives the full variable domain: GAGVSQSPSNKVTEKGKDVELRCDPISGHTALYWYRQSLGQGLEFLIYFQGNSAPDKSGLPSDRFSAERTGGSVSTLTIQRTQQEDSAVYLCASSSKGALPGAFFGQGTRLTVV.

This clonotype occurred once. The V gene is TRBV11-2, the J gene TRBJ2-1; D remains ambiguous. This CDR3 is 13 amino acids long. Germline V CDR1 and CDR2: SGHAT, FQNNGV. V lost 5 bases and J 8 bases, leaving 13 bases between the germline ends. Here the CDR3 reads CASSENTFDEQFF. In DNA, the CDR3 is TGTGCCAGCAGCGAGAACACTTTCGATGAGCAGTTCTTC.

This clonotype came up a few times. The chain employs TRBV6-1 and TRBJ1-1; TRBD1 aligns across 10 bases. Trimming at V came to 6 bases and at J to 3 bases, leaving 7 bases not matched to a gene. This CDR3 contains 15 residues. Germline values: CDR1 MNHNS, CDR2 SASEGT. CDR3 amino acids: CASSIPGTGDTEAFF. The CDR3 nucleotides read TGTGCCAGCAGCATCCCCGGGACAGGGGACACTGAAGCTTTCTTT.

This clonotype was found many times. This chain uses TRBV12-3 or TRBV12-4 with TRBJ1-1; a weak D match, TRBD1 (5 bases). V lost 3 bases, J lost 0 bases, and 17 bases lay in between. The CDR3 has 17 residues. The CDR3 DNA is TGTGCCAGCAGTTTCTGGGGGATGGGTCGGATGAACACTGAAGCTTTCTTT. It specifies CASSFWGMGRMNTEAFF.

At least ten counts were recorded for this clonotype. The chain is built from TRBV11-2 and TRBJ2-5; D gene uncertain. The CDR3 has 13 residues. Per germline, CDR1 SGHAT and CDR2 FQNNGV. V lost 3 bases, J lost 3 bases, and 8 bases lay in between. The CDR3 is CASSFGTKETQYF. DNA for the CDR3: TGTGCCAGCAGCTTTGGCACCAAAGAGACCCAGTACTTC.

The sample holds a few counts of this clonotype. V and J are TRBV20-1 and TRBJ2-7; possible D gene TRBD2, 6 bases. The CDR3 has 15 amino acids. The ends were cut back, 0 bases at V and 0 bases at J, with 12 bases in the middle. In germline, CDR1 is DFQATT, CDR2 SNEGSKA (reference sequence). CDR3 protein: CSARDLGGNSYEQYF. The CDR3 region has the DNA TGCAGTGCTAGAGATTTGGGCGGGAACTCCTACGAGCAGTACTTC.

The chain joins TRBV6-2 or TRBV6-3 to TRBJ2-1, with D perhaps given as TRBD1 or TRBD2 (5 bases each). Trimming cost V 0 bases and J 0 bases, with 24 bases left between them. The germline gives CDR1 MNHEY, CDR2 SVGEGT. The CDR3 contains 21 residues. CDR3 sequence reads: CASSYSVLSARGRSSYNEQFF. The CDR3 bases are TGTGCCAGCAGTTACTCGGTTTTGTCGGCTCGGGGACGAAGCTCCTACAATGAGCAGTTCTTC.